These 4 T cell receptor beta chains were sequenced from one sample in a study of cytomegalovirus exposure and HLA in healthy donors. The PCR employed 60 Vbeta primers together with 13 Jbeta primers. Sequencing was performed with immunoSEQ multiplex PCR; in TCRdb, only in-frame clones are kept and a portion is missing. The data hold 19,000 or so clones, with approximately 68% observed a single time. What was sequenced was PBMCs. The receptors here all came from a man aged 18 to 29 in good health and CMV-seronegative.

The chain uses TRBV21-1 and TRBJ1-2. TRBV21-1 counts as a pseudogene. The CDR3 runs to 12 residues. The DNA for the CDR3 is TGTGCCAGCAGAGCTACTATCTGGGGCTACACCTTC. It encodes CASRATIWGYTF.

The CDR3 is CASSGDRVYGYTF. The CDR3 DNA reads as TGTGCCAGCAGCGGGGACAGGGTCTATGGCTACACCTTC. The chain joins TRBV25-1 to TRBJ1-2, with 9 bases identical to TRBD1. The CDR3 runs to 13 residues. The V segment lost 6 bases and the J segment 4 bases; nucleotides outside the gene matches: 3. In germline, CDR1 is MGHDK, CDR2 SYGVNS.

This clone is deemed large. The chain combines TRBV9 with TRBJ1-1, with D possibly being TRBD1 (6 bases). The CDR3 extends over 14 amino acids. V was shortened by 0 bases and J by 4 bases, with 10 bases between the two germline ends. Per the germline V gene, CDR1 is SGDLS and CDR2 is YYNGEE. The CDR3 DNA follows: TGTGCCAGCAGCGTAGGGGGGGGCTTCACTGAAGCTTTCTTT. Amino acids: CASSVGGGFTEAFF.

CDR3 loop: CAWSADRGLTEAFF. The CDR3 DNA follows: TGTGCCTGGAGTGCCGACAGGGGGCTGACTGAAGCTTTCTTT. The rearrangement links TRBV30 to TRBJ1-1; 10 bases map to TRBD1. The CDR3 is 14 amino acids. With 1 base clipped from V and 5 bases from J, the junction kept 4 bases outside the gene matches. Germline V CDR1 and CDR2: GTSNPN, SVGIG (reference sequence).